This T cell receptor beta chain was profiled in a study of shared clonotypes between healthy human individuals. Study-wide results and caveats: With a handful of donors compared, roughly 5% of naive CD4 clonotypes were shared.

Sequencing used immunoSEQ multiplex PCR; TCRdb keeps in-frame clones, though not all of them. This sample carries some 2.1 million clones, over 85% of them seen once, and the ten largest clones take more than 0.1%. None of the donors, who were healthy HIV-negative adults, had recently had acute infections or vaccinations. Comments on this clone: The antigen is not known.

Source material: naive CD4+ T cells sorted from blood. Subset defined: CD45RA+ positively selected. The source is a man between 18 and 29 years old in good health.

Here the CDR3 reads CASRGDSLGAKNIQYF. The CDR3 DNA sequence: TGTGCCAGCAGGGGCGACTCGCTGGGAGCCAAAAACATTCAGTACTTC. The chain has TRBV7-2 and TRBJ2-4; D not resolved. The CDR3 consists of 16 residues. V shed 6 bases and J shed 0 bases, with 15 bases lying between them. Germline V CDR1 and CDR2: SGHTA, FQGNSA.